The sequence of this T cell receptor beta chain was determined in a study of T-cell memory formation after mild COVID-19. Study-level findings and limits: A balance of CD4 and CD8 characterized clones contracting day 15 to 85, whereas later expanders leaned CD4+.

5'RACE primed from the constant segment yielded TCR alpha and TCR beta cDNA libraries bearing sample barcodes and UMIs. Via MiXCR, TCRdb re-called the 5' RACE reads, giving one row per CDR3 protein. In the table there are roughly 450,000 distinct CDR3 sequences, 18% of which are singletons. Comments on this clonotype: No antigen is known for it.

This CDR3 has 14 residues. Trimming shortened V by 5 bases and J by 2 bases, and 13 bases separated the two germline ends. Germline loops: CDR1 SQVTM, CDR2 ANQGSEA. The chain is built from TRBV29-1 and TRBJ2-1, with D perhaps TRBD2 (5 bases). The TCR originated in an adult woman who had mild COVID-19 (a few samples of this study predate the infection). Cell type and time point are not known. The sequenced sample was PBMCs or a T cell subset sorted from them (not recorded which). The CDR3 sequence: CSVYVGVPYNEQFF. The CDR3 region has the DNA TGCAGCGTTTATGTCGGGGTCCCCTACAATGAGCAGTTCTTC.